This T cell receptor beta chain was sequenced in a study of cytomegalovirus exposure and HLA in healthy donors. A note on this clone: No antigen is known for it.

The CDR3 length is 19 residues. Per the germline V gene, CDR1 is SEHNR and CDR2 is FQNEAQ (reference sequence). Trimming stripped 5 bases from V and 0 bases from J, with 23 bases between. General observations from the study: In vitro data verified three CMV-associated chains as specific for CMV antigens. TCR beta chains associated with HLA were, in a later analysis, more clonally expanded than equally common others. The investigators catalogued 150 or so TCR beta chains as cytomegalovirus-associated.

In the PCR, 60 Vbeta and 13 Jbeta primers were used. Only in-frame clones appear in the TCRdb table, and some are missing; sequencing was by immunoSEQ multiplex PCR. In the table there are some 150,000 clones, approximately 80% of which are singletons. What was sequenced was PBMCs. The rearrangement links TRBV7-9 to TRBJ1-3, with TRBD1 as a possible D gene (5 bases). The sequence derives from a man aged 18 to 30 in good health and CMV-seropositive. The CDR3 DNA reads as TGTGCCAGCAGCGATAATGGGTTCTTGGGGCGGTTCTCTGGAAACACCATATATTTT. Translated: CASSDNGFLGRFSGNTIYF.